The rows below give T cell receptor beta chains drawn from one sample of a study of blood T cell repertoires in COVID-19. Sequenced by immunoSEQ multiplex PCR; TCRdb stores in-frame clones only, minus some. The repertoire holds about 99,000 clones, with more than 65% as singletons. Specimen: peripheral blood. Every receptor here comes from a woman older than 75 with active or convalescent COVID-19. Both conserved end residues are part of each CDR3. Fields, in order: V gene, CDR3 protein.

v_gene: TRBV6-1
CDR3aa: CASSEARENIQYF

v_gene: TRBV2
CDR3aa: CASKPGTRANQPQHF

v_gene: TRBV9
CDR3aa: CASSPPGSGSSTGELFF

v_gene: TRBV6-4
CDR3aa: CASSPAERGSYTF

v_gene: TRBV7-2
CDR3aa: CASSLVRMSEKLFF

v_gene: TRBV24-1
CDR3aa: CATSDQGLGTDTQYF

v_gene: TRBV7-6
CDR3aa: CASSPEGGGKQYF

v_gene: TRBV15
CDR3aa: CATSRDRGASYEQYF

v_gene: TRBV19
CDR3aa: CASSWDRGAGEAFF

v_gene: TRBV5-1
CDR3aa: CASSLAGTGVSYEQYF

v_gene: TRBV25-1
CDR3aa: CASSEKQGLGEKLFF

v_gene: TRBV5-1
CDR3aa: CASSFPGEDTQYF

v_gene: TRBV6-2/TRBV6-3
CDR3aa: CASSLQGAEAFF

v_gene: TRBV6-1
CDR3aa: CASSELGLRNYGYTF

v_gene: TRBV7-3
CDR3aa: CASSLASGQAYEQYF

v_gene: TRBV19
CDR3aa: CASTPTDSLRGGLFF

v_gene: TRBV30
CDR3aa: CAWSPRGGTGYYNEQFF

v_gene: TRBV5-1
CDR3aa: CASSPYREVDTEAFF

v_gene: TRBV21-1
CDR3aa: CASSLTNEQYF

v_gene: TRBV27
CDR3aa: CASTPGVDQPQHF

v_gene: TRBV2
CDR3aa: CATHRTGVNSPLHF

v_gene: TRBV11-2
CDR3aa: CASSLAGLGPENTEAFF

v_gene: TRBV2
CDR3aa: CASNRDRGNYGYTF

v_gene: TRBV18
CDR3aa: CASSPGTPQETQYF

v_gene: TRBV19
CDR3aa: CASSFGQASGANVLTF

v_gene: TRBV2
CDR3aa: CASNERERHGYTF

v_gene: TRBV5-1
CDR3aa: CASSPGLRGDEQYF

v_gene: TRBV19
CDR3aa: CASSLTGENTEAFF

v_gene: TRBV2
CDR3aa: CASRTGGIQPQHF

v_gene: TRBV18
CDR3aa: CASSNSVTNYGYTF

v_gene: TRBV6-5
CDR3aa: CASRPTGVNEQFF

v_gene: TRBV5-4
CDR3aa: CASSLLQGGSPYEQYF